The rows below give T cell receptor beta chains drawn from one sample of a study of blood T cell repertoires in COVID-19. Assay used: immunoSEQ multiplex PCR; TCRdb lists only in-frame clones, some missing. The table has 20,000 to 30,000 clones, 75% to 90% seen once. The sequenced sample consisted of peripheral blood. The origin of the receptors is a human donor in a cohort sampled during active COVID-19. CDR3s include the opening cysteine and the closing phenylalanine or tryptophan. A D gene is named only where the DNA matches it firmly. Size values are once, few and many counts, or a class for expanded clones, and some rows have none.

v_gene: TRBV6-5; d_gene: TRBD2; abundance: -; len: 15; j_gene: TRBJ2-7; CDR3nt: TGTGCCAGCAGCCGCGGGACTAGCGGGACCTACGAGCAGTACTTC; CDR3aa: CASSRGTSGTYEQYF
v_gene: TRBV28; d_gene: TRBD2; abundance: -; len: 15; j_gene: TRBJ2-1; CDR3nt: TGTGCCAGCGACCCCGGGACTAGCGGGAGGTATGAGCAGTTCTTC; CDR3aa: CASDPGTSGRYEQFF
v_gene: TRBV5-1; d_gene: -; abundance: -; len: 13; j_gene: TRBJ2-3; CDR3nt: TGCGCCAGCAGCTCAGGGACTTTCACGACGCAGTATTTT; CDR3aa: CASSSGTFTTQYF
v_gene: TRBV3-1/TRBV3-2; d_gene: -; abundance: -; len: 16; j_gene: TRBJ2-1; CDR3nt: TGTGCCAGCAGCCAACCTTCCGCTAATGTTTACAATGAGCAGTTCTTC; CDR3aa: CASSQPSANVYNEQFF
v_gene: TRBV7-6; d_gene: -; abundance: -; len: 15; j_gene: TRBJ2-1; CDR3nt: TGTGCCAGCAGCTTAAACCCGGACAGCCACAATGAGCAGTTCTTC; CDR3aa: CASSLNPDSHNEQFF
v_gene: TRBV7-9; d_gene: -; abundance: -; len: 15; j_gene: TRBJ1-2; CDR3nt: TGTGCCAGCAGCTTAAATGGGCGGGGTATGTACGGCTACACCTTC; CDR3aa: CASSLNGRGMYGYTF
v_gene: TRBV10-3; d_gene: -; abundance: -; len: 13; j_gene: TRBJ2-7; CDR3nt: TGTGCCATCAGTGAGTGGAACCGGGGCGAGCAGTACTTC; CDR3aa: CAISEWNRGEQYF
v_gene: TRBV27; d_gene: -; abundance: -; len: 14; j_gene: TRBJ1-3; CDR3nt: TGTGCCAGCAGCCTCAGGGGATCTGGAAACACCATATATTTT; CDR3aa: CASSLRGSGNTIYF
v_gene: TRBV7-2; d_gene: -; abundance: -; len: 14; j_gene: TRBJ2-7; CDR3nt: TGTGCCAGCAGCTTAGGTCCGGGACTTAACGAGCAGTACTTC; CDR3aa: CASSLGPGLNEQYF
v_gene: TRBV10-3; d_gene: TRBD1; abundance: -; len: 16; j_gene: TRBJ2-2; CDR3nt: TGTGCCATCAGTAACCGGCACAGGGGGCAATCCGGGGAGCTGTTTTTT; CDR3aa: CAISNRHRGQSGELFF
v_gene: TRBV4-2; d_gene: TRBD2; abundance: -; len: 16; j_gene: TRBJ2-1; CDR3nt: TGTGCCAGCAGCCGGGCCGGGGGGGGCTCCTACAATGAGCAGTTCTTC; CDR3aa: CASSRAGGGSYNEQFF
v_gene: TRBV21-1; d_gene: -; abundance: once; len: 16; j_gene: TRBJ2-7; CDR3nt: TGTGCCAGCAGCAAGGTCCGACGATCAGGGTTCTACGAGCAGTACTTC; CDR3aa: CASSKVRRSGFYEQYF
v_gene: TRBV5-1; d_gene: TRBD1; abundance: -; len: 14; j_gene: TRBJ2-7; CDR3nt: TGCGCCAGCAGCTGGACAGGAGACACCTACGAGCAGTACTTC; CDR3aa: CASSWTGDTYEQYF
v_gene: TRBV6-5; d_gene: TRBD2; abundance: -; len: 14; j_gene: TRBJ2-7; CDR3nt: TGTGCCAGCAGTTTAGGACTAGCGGGAGGGAAGCAGTACTTC; CDR3aa: CASSLGLAGGKQYF
v_gene: TRBV5-6; d_gene: -; abundance: -; len: 14; j_gene: TRBJ2-5; CDR3nt: TGTGCCAGCAGCTTTAGGGACAACCAAGAGACCCAGTACTTC; CDR3aa: CASSFRDNQETQYF
v_gene: TRBV18; d_gene: TRBD1; abundance: -; len: 16; j_gene: TRBJ1-3; CDR3nt: TGTGCCAGCTCACCCCGGGACAGGGTCTTAGGAAACACCATATATTTT; CDR3aa: CASSPRDRVLGNTIYF
v_gene: TRBV24-1; d_gene: TRBD1; abundance: -; len: 15; j_gene: TRBJ2-7; CDR3nt: TGTGCCACCAGTGGGACAGGGTTAAGCTCCTACGAGCAGTACTTC; CDR3aa: CATSGTGLSSYEQYF
v_gene: TRBV6-5; d_gene: TRBD1; abundance: few; len: 14; j_gene: TRBJ1-6; CDR3nt: TGTGCCAGCAGAGCCGGGACAGCTAATTCACCCCTCCACTTT; CDR3aa: CASRAGTANSPLHF
v_gene: TRBV3-1/TRBV3-2; d_gene: -; abundance: -; len: 13; j_gene: TRBJ2-5; CDR3nt: TGTGCCAGCAGCACCCAGGGTTCGGTGGCCCAGTACTTC; CDR3aa: CASSTQGSVAQYF
v_gene: TRBV6-1; d_gene: -; abundance: -; len: 17; j_gene: TRBJ2-2; CDR3nt: TGTGCCAGCAGTGAAGATGGGCAGACTATTAACACCGGGGAGCTGTTTTTT; CDR3aa: CASSEDGQTINTGELFF
v_gene: TRBV6-2/TRBV6-3; d_gene: TRBD1; abundance: -; len: 15; j_gene: TRBJ2-5; CDR3nt: TGTGCCAGCAGTTACTCGACAGGGGGAAGGGAGACCCAGTACTTC; CDR3aa: CASSYSTGGRETQYF
v_gene: TRBV28; d_gene: TRBD1; abundance: -; len: 12; j_gene: TRBJ2-7; CDR3nt: TGTGCCAGCAGCACCGGGACAGTGAATTTGTACTTC; CDR3aa: CASSTGTVNLYF
v_gene: TRBV6-1; d_gene: TRBD1; abundance: -; len: 15; j_gene: TRBJ1-5; CDR3nt: TGTGCCAGCAGTGAAGCGGGACAGCAGAATCAGCCCCAGCATTTT; CDR3aa: CASSEAGQQNQPQHF
v_gene: TRBV5-1; d_gene: TRBD2; abundance: -; len: 14; j_gene: TRBJ2-1; CDR3nt: TGCGCCAGCACGAGCGGGGAGTCCTACAATGAGCAGTTCTTC; CDR3aa: CASTSGESYNEQFF
v_gene: TRBV6-2/TRBV6-3; d_gene: TRBD1; abundance: -; len: 16; j_gene: TRBJ2-2; CDR3nt: TGTGCCAGCAGTTACTTACAGGGGATCTTTGGCGGGGAGCTGTTTTTT; CDR3aa: CASSYLQGIFGGELFF
v_gene: TRBV18; d_gene: -; abundance: -; len: 12; j_gene: TRBJ2-2; CDR3nt: TGTGCCAGCTCACCAGATCTAGGGGAGCTGTTTTTT; CDR3aa: CASSPDLGELFF
v_gene: TRBV6-5; d_gene: TRBD2; abundance: -; len: 14; j_gene: TRBJ2-2; CDR3nt: TGTGCCAGCAGATACGGGGGGGCTACCGGGGAGCTGTTTTTT; CDR3aa: CASRYGGATGELFF
v_gene: TRBV6-5; d_gene: -; abundance: -; len: 12; j_gene: TRBJ1-6; CDR3nt: TGTGCCAGCACCGAGGGGGATTCACCCCTCCACTTT; CDR3aa: CASTEGDSPLHF
v_gene: TRBV5-5; d_gene: -; abundance: -; len: 13; j_gene: TRBJ1-2; CDR3nt: TGTGCCAGCAGCTTGAACAGTTACTATGGCTACACCTTC; CDR3aa: CASSLNSYYGYTF
v_gene: TRBV12-3/TRBV12-4; d_gene: -; abundance: few; len: 12; j_gene: TRBJ2-3; CDR3nt: TGTGCCAGCAGTGGGACACGCGGGAGGCAGTATTTT; CDR3aa: CASSGTRGRQYF
v_gene: TRBV11-2; d_gene: -; abundance: -; len: 14; j_gene: TRBJ1-2; CDR3nt: TGTGCCAGCAGCTTGGAGGGGAATCGGGATGGCTACACCTTC; CDR3aa: CASSLEGNRDGYTF
v_gene: TRBV18; d_gene: TRBD1; abundance: -; len: 14; j_gene: TRBJ1-1; CDR3nt: TGTGCCAGCTCACCGACGACAGGGGGTCCTGAAGCTTTCTTT; CDR3aa: CASSPTTGGPEAFF
v_gene: TRBV11-2; d_gene: -; abundance: -; len: 15; j_gene: TRBJ1-4; CDR3nt: TGTGCCAGCAGCTTAGATGAGGCCTTTAATGAAAAACTGTTTTTT; CDR3aa: CASSLDEAFNEKLFF
v_gene: TRBV6-6; d_gene: TRBD2; abundance: few; len: 16; j_gene: TRBJ2-1; CDR3nt: TGTGCCAGCAGTACGACTAGCAGAGCCTCCTACAATGAGCAGTTCTTC; CDR3aa: CASSTTSRASYNEQFF
v_gene: TRBV28; d_gene: -; abundance: -; len: 14; j_gene: TRBJ1-5; CDR3nt: TGTGCCAGCTACACGGGACAACTCAATCAGCCCCAGCATTTT; CDR3aa: CASYTGQLNQPQHF
v_gene: TRBV5-4; d_gene: TRBD1; abundance: -; len: 16; j_gene: TRBJ1-2; CDR3nt: TGTGCCAGCAGCTTACCCCGGGACAGGTCCTCGGGTGGCTACACCTTC; CDR3aa: CASSLPRDRSSGGYTF
v_gene: TRBV29-1; d_gene: TRBD1; abundance: -; len: 12; j_gene: TRBJ1-2; CDR3nt: TGCAGCGTCGAGGGGGGACAGTATGGCTACACCTTC; CDR3aa: CSVEGGQYGYTF
v_gene: TRBV7-2; d_gene: TRBD2; abundance: -; len: 15; j_gene: TRBJ2-1; CDR3nt: TGTGCCAGCAGCCCCCGGACTAGTGGCATCGGGGAGCAGTTCTTC; CDR3aa: CASSPRTSGIGEQFF
v_gene: TRBV12-3/TRBV12-4; d_gene: -; abundance: -; len: 13; j_gene: TRBJ1-2; CDR3nt: TGTGCCAGCAGTTTTGCGGCAGACTATGGCTACACCTTC; CDR3aa: CASSFAADYGYTF
v_gene: TRBV3-1/TRBV3-2; d_gene: -; abundance: -; len: 17; j_gene: TRBJ1-6; CDR3nt: TGTGCCAGCAGCCAAGATTTGGGGACTTCCTATAATTCACCCCTCCACTTT; CDR3aa: CASSQDLGTSYNSPLHF
v_gene: TRBV6-5; d_gene: TRBD1; abundance: few; len: 14; j_gene: TRBJ2-5; CDR3nt: TGTGCCAGCAGACCCAGGGACAGGGGGCAGACCCAGTACTTC; CDR3aa: CASRPRDRGQTQYF
v_gene: TRBV19; d_gene: -; abundance: once; len: 13; j_gene: TRBJ1-1; CDR3nt: TGTGCCAGTATGGGCTGGGGCAGGGATGAAGCTTTCTTT; CDR3aa: CASMGWGRDEAFF
v_gene: TRBV6-6; d_gene: TRBD1; abundance: -; len: 15; j_gene: TRBJ1-4; CDR3nt: TGTGCCAGCAGACTCTTACAGGGGTCCAATGAAAAACTGTTTTTT; CDR3aa: CASRLLQGSNEKLFF